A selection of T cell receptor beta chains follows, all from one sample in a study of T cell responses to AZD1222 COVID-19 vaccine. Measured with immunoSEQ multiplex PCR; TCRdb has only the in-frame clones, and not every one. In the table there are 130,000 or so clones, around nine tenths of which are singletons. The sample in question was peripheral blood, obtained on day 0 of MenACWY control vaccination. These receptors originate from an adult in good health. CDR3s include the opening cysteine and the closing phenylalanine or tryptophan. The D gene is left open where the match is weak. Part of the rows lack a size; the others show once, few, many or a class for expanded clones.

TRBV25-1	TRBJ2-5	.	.	TGTGCCAGCAGTGATCTAAAGGGCCCCGGGCAAGAGACCCAGTACTTC	CASSDLKGPGQETQYF
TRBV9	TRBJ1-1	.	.	TGTGCCAGCAGCCTGACCCGACTTGAAGCTTTCTTT	CASSLTRLEAFF
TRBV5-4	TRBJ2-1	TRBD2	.	TGTGCCAGCAGCCATAGCGGGAGGACGGACTACAATGAGCAGTTCTTC	CASSHSGRTDYNEQFF
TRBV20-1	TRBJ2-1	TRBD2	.	TGCAGTGCTAGTATAGCGGGAGTTGGTTACAATGAGCAGTTCTTC	CSASIAGVGYNEQFF
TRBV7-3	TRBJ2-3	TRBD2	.	TGTGCCAGCAGCTTAATCCCTAGCGGGAGCAAATACACAGATACGCAGTATTTT	CASSLIPSGSKYTDTQYF
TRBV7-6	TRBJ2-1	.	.	TGTGCCAGCAGCTTAGTATCCCTCACTGAGGGGAATGAGCAGTTCTTC	CASSLVSLTEGNEQFF
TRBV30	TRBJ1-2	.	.	TGTGCCTGGAGTGTACAATCGGGTAACTATGGCTACACCTTC	CAWSVQSGNYGYTF
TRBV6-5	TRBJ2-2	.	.	TGTGCCAGCAGTTACGTTTATTCCGGGGAGCTGTTTTTT	CASSYVYSGELFF
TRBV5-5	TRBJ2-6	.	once	TGTGCCAGCAGCTTGGCTGGGGCCAACGTCCTGACTTTC	CASSLAGANVLTF
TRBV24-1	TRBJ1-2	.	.	TGTGCCACCAGTGATCCAACGGACTATGGCTACACCTTC	CATSDPTDYGYTF
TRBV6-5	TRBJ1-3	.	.	TGTGCCACCAGGGACACCGCTGGAAACACCATATATTTT	CATRDTAGNTIYF
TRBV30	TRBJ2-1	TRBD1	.	TGTGCCTGGAGTGTACAGGGGATTCAGTTCTTC	CAWSVQGIQFF
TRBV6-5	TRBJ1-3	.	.	TGTGCCAGCAGGAGCTTAATCGCCTCTGGAAACACCATATATTTT	CASRSLIASGNTIYF
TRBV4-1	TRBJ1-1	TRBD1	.	TGCGCCAGCAGCCAAGAGGGGACAGGGATAACTGAAGCTTTCTTT	CASSQEGTGITEAFF
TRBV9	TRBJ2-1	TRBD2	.	TGTGCCAGCAGCGCAAGCGGGGGATTGATCGATGAGCAGTTCTTC	CASSASGGLIDEQFF
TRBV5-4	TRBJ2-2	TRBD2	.	TGTGCCAGCAGCCGCACGGGGGGCGGGGAGCTGTTTTTT	CASSRTGGGELFF
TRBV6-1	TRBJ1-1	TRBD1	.	TGTGCCAGCAGTGAAGGGGACAGACCTCAGAACACTGAAGCTTTCTTT	CASSEGDRPQNTEAFF
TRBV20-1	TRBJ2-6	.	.	TGCAGTGCTAATGAGCCCCTTGGGGCCAACGTCCTGACTTTC	CSANEPLGANVLTF
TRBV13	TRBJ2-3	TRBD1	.	TGTGCCAGCAGCTTAGGAACCGGGACAGGGGGCACAGATACGCAGTATTTT	CASSLGTGTGGTDTQYF
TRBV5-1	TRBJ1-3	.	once	TGCGCCAGCAGCTTGGGCGCAGGCATCTCCTCTGGAAACACCATATATTTT	CASSLGAGISSGNTIYF
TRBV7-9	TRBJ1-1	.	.	TGTGCCAGCAGCCCCCAGGGAGGAGGCACTGAAGCTTTCTTT	CASSPQGGGTEAFF
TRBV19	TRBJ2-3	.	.	TGTGCCAGTAGTTTCACAGATACGCAGTATTTT	CASSFTDTQYF
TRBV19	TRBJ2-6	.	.	TGTGCCAGTAGTATAATTGTCTCCGGGGCCAACGTCCTGACTTTC	CASSIIVSGANVLTF